The 32 T cell receptor beta chains given below trace back to one sample, sequenced in a study of sequential checkpoint blockade in melanoma. Libraries were prepared by immunoSEQ multiplex PCR; TCRdb keeps only in-frame clonotypes and omits some of them. The data show roughly 21,000 clones, around 27% seen once. Treatment meaning: randomized to nivolumab then ipilimumab (arm A) or the reverse (arm B). The specimen comprised tumor tissue (inferred from file names), sampled from a patient given nivolumab and ipilimumab in sequence. The source is a human donor with melanoma.

This chain joins TRBV29-1 and TRBJ2-5; perhaps D is TRBD1 or TRBD2 (5 bases each). Germline lookup yields CDR1 SQVTM and CDR2 ANQGSEA. Trimming stripped 8 bases from V and 5 bases from J, with 24 bases between. This CDR3 is 15 amino acids long. CDR3 residues: CSNTPRRDPGETQYF. DNA of the CDR3: TGCAGCAACACCCCCCGCAGGGACCCAGGGGAGACCCAGTACTTC.

This sequence joins TRBV12-2 and TRBJ2-2; the table's D gene call, TRBD1, was not cross checked with the DNA. TRBV12-2 is a pseudogene locus. CDR3 length equals 14 residues. CDR3 sequence (DNA): TGTGCCCTCCAAGGGGGTACAAACACCGGGGAGCTGTTTTTT. Protein product: CALQGGTNTGELFF.

This clone was counted many times. The J gene is TRBJ2-5, the V gene TRBV11-3; 7 nucleotides line up with TRBD2. Trimming took 5 bases from V and 1 from J; bases not matched to a gene: 4. Germline V gene sequence: CDR1 SGHNT, CDR2 YENEEA. The CDR3 runs 14 residues. CDR3 sequence (DNA): TGTGCCAGCAGCGCCGCGGGGGTCCAAGAGACCCAGTACTTC. Its protein product is CASSAAGVQETQYF.

This chain connects TRBV28 to TRBJ2-2; D possibly matches TRBD1 or TRBD2 (5 bases each). This CDR3 has 15 residues. Germline V gives CDR1 MDHEN, CDR2 SYDVKM. The V end lost 4 bases, the J end lost 6 bases, and 15 bases lay between the germline ends. In DNA form, the CDR3 reads TGTGCCAGCAGTTCCATTGGGACCCGCCCCGGGGAGCTGTTTTTT. Protein: CASSSIGTRPGELFF. Variable domain in full (rest from reference TRBV28 and TRBJ2-2): DVKVTQSSRYLVKRTGEKVFLECVQDMDHENMFWYRQDPGLGLRLIYFSYDVKMKEKGDIPEGYSVSREKKERFSLILESASTNQTSMYLCASSSIGTRPGELFFGEGSRLTVL.

The chain uses TRBV10-3 and TRBJ2-2; a possible D gene is TRBD1 (6 bases). The CDR3 sequence is 14 residues long. Germline CDR1 and CDR2: ENHRY and SYGVKD. Trimming removed 5 bases at V and 5 bases at J, with 12 bases between. The CDR3 bases are TGTGCCATCAGTTCGGACAGCCGGACCGGGGAGCTGTTTTTT. The encoded protein is CAISSDSRTGELFF.

The chain uses TRBV28 and TRBJ1-1, with D tentatively TRBD1 (5 bases). The CDR3 runs to 12 residues. V was trimmed by 3 bases and J by 11 bases, leaving 13 bases between them. Per germline, CDR1 MDHEN and CDR2 SYDVKM. The CDR3 protein is CASSFWDATAFF. The CDR3 nucleotides read TGTGCCAGCAGTTTCTGGGACGCCACGGCTTTCTTT. The complete variable domain, with remaining parts taken from reference TRBV28 and TRBJ1-1, reads DVKVTQSSRYLVKRTGEKVFLECVQDMDHENMFWYRQDPGLGLRLIYFSYDVKMKEKGDIPEGYSVSREKKERFSLILESASTNQTSMYLCASSFWDATAFFGQGTRLTVV.

In this sample, this clone turned up a few times. This chain uses TRBV11-3 with TRBJ1-4; 8 bases align to TRBD1. The CDR3 extends over 14 amino acids. Germline CDR1 reads SGHNT; CDR2 reads YENEEA. After removal of 5 bases from V and 7 bases from J, the junction contained 6 bases not matched to a gene. The CDR3 protein is CASSLTGGLEKLFF. The CDR3 coding sequence is TGTGCCAGCAGCCTTACAGGGGGTCTTGAAAAACTGTTTTTT.

The V call is TRBV30, the J call TRBJ2-7; 8 bases align to TRBD1. Germline-derived CDR1 and CDR2 are GTSNPN and SVGIG (reference sequence). J gave up 9 bases and V 1 base, and 11 bases lay outside the gene matches. This CDR3 comprises 14 residues. The CDR3 DNA is TGTGCCTGGAGTGCCCCCATCGACAGGGGAGGGCAGTACTTC. Its translation: CAWSAPIDRGGQYF.

The V and J genes are TRBV6-8 and TRBJ1-5, with 8 positions matching TRBD1. V gave up 5 bases and J gave up 2 bases; unmatched junction bases: 2. The CDR3 is 14 amino acids. In germline, CDR1 is MNHGY, CDR2 SAAAGT. The CDR3 region is CASSETGGNQPQHF. The CDR3 DNA reads as TGTGCCAGCAGTGAGACAGGGGGCAATCAGCCCCAGCATTTT.

This clone appeared a few times. J is TRBJ2-3 and V is TRBV4-1; D might be TRBD1 or TRBD2, each matching 7 bases. The CDR3 is 15 amino acids. V was cut by 4 bases and J by 3 bases, with 14 bases left in between. The V gene's germline CDR1 is MGHRA and CDR2 YSYEKL. CDR3 in amino acids: CASSPGTAGTDTQYF. The CDR3 DNA follows: TGCGCCAGCAGCCCAGGGACAGCGGGAACAGATACGCAGTATTTT.

This sequence joins TRBV28 and TRBJ1-1; D uncertain. This CDR3 comprises 12 residues. With 7 bases removed from V and 0 bases from J, the gap between germline ends came to 6 bases. Germline V CDR1 and CDR2: MDHEN, SYDVKM. This CDR3 reads CASKPMNTEAFF. The CDR3 DNA sequence: TGTGCCAGCAAACCGATGAACACTGAAGCTTTCTTT.

This clone was seen only a few times. This chain links TRBV11-3 with TRBJ2-3; weak D call: TRBD2 (5 bases). The length of the CDR3 is 16 residues. Trimming stripped 3 bases from V and 0 bases from J, with 13 bases between. Germline V gene lookup returns CDR1 SGHNT and CDR2 YENEEA. The CDR3 reads CASSLRVRASTDTQYF. In DNA, the CDR3 is TGTGCCAGCAGCTTGCGGGTTAGAGCCAGCACAGATACGCAGTATTTT.

This clone was seen a few times. V usage is TRBV6-7 and J usage is TRBJ1-5, with D unresolved. TRBV6-7 is treated as an ORF (open reading frame) with a function not yet certain. This CDR3 is built from 16 residues. The V and J ends lost 7 bases and 2 bases respectively, with 18 bases between them. The DNA for the CDR3 is TGTGCCAGCAACCCGTTTGTAGGCGGGGGCAATCAGCCCCAGCATTTT. Protein sequence: CASNPFVGGGNQPQHF.

There are a few counts of this clone. The CDR3 spells CAISQGATPTDTQYF. CDR3 in DNA: TGTGCCATCAGCCAGGGGGCAACCCCCACAGATACGCAGTATTTT. The chain joins TRBV6-8 to TRBJ2-3, with TRBD1 matching 8 bases. This CDR3 has 15 amino acids. In germline, CDR1 is MNHGY, CDR2 SAAAGT. With V trimmed by 10 bases and J by 2 bases, 11 bases remained unmatched.

V is TRBV30 and J is TRBJ2-3; D may match TRBD1 or TRBD2 (5 bases each). The CDR3 totals 16 residues. The germline CDR1 and CDR2 sequences are GTSNPN and SVGIG (reference sequence). Trimming pared 4 bases from V and 2 bases from J, leaving 19 bases between. The CDR3 reads CAWNRPGTGTTDTQYF. CDR3 bases: TGTGCCTGGAACCGACCCGGGACGGGGACCACAGATACGCAGTATTTT.

The chain couples TRBV28 to TRBJ2-7; TRBD1 aligns across 7 bases. CDR3 length: 15 residues. The germline gives CDR1 MDHEN, CDR2 SYDVKM. V shed 3 bases and J 1 base; nucleotides not matched to a gene: 6. CDR3 sequence: CASSFVTGDSYEQYF. For the CDR3, the DNA is TGTGCCAGCAGTTTCGTCACAGGGGATTCCTACGAGCAGTACTTC.

This clone turned up a few times. CDR3 sequence (DNA): TGTGCCAGCAGACAGAGACCCGGAGGGACTAGAGGAGTGAATGAGCAGTTCTTC. Translation: CASRQRPGGTRGVNEQFF. The V call is TRBV6-8, the J call TRBJ2-1, with TRBD2 matching over 8 bases. Germline-derived CDR1 and CDR2 are MNHGY and SAAAGT. The V and J ends lost 6 bases and 7 bases, in that order; junction bases with no gene match: 20. CDR3 size: 18 residues.

This chain uses TRBV30 with TRBJ2-5; TRBD2 might be the D (5 bases). The CDR3 loop spans 15 amino acids. V dropped 2 bases and J dropped 3 bases, with 16 bases sitting between them. Germline V gene data show CDR1 as GTSNPN and CDR2 as SVGIG (reference sequence). In DNA, the CDR3 is TGTGCCTGGAGTCCCCAGCGCCGGGAAAAAGAGACCCAGTACTTC. It encodes CAWSPQRREKETQYF.

J is TRBJ2-7 and V is TRBV9, with a possible D match to TRBD1 (5 bases). This CDR3 has 14 residues. With 1 base removed from V and 1 base from J, the gap between germline ends came to 9 bases. Germline loops: CDR1 SGDLS, CDR2 YYNGEE. CDR3 in amino acids: CASSVTDISYEQYF. CDR3 nucleotide sequence: TGTGCCAGCAGCGTAACGGACATATCCTACGAGCAGTACTTC.

This sequence joins TRBV18 and TRBJ2-5; D unresolved. Germline values: CDR1 KGHSH, CDR2 LQKENI. The CDR3 consists of 13 residues. V was shortened by 1 base and J by 5 bases, with 8 bases between the two germline ends. The CDR3 region is CASSPRTPETQYF. The CDR3 bases are TGTGCCAGCTCACCACGGACGCCGGAGACCCAGTACTTC.

CDR3 sequence (DNA): TGCAGCGCGGGGACGGTGAACACTGAAGCTTTCTTT. Translating it yields CSAGTVNTEAFF. This sequence joins TRBV29-1 and TRBJ1-1; perhaps TRBD1 as D (5 bases). The CDR3 is made up of 12 amino acids. The V gene's germline CDR1 is SQVTM and CDR2 ANQGSEA. Trimming stripped 7 bases from V and 0 bases from J, with 9 bases between. Based on the CDR3 plus reference TRBV29-1 and TRBJ1-1, the full variable domain is SAVISQKPSRDICQRGTSLTIQCQVDSQVTMMFWYRQQPGQSLTLIATANQGSEATYESGFVIDKFPISRPNLTFSTLTVSNMSPEDSSIYLCSAGTVNTEAFFGQGTRLTVV.

A few counts support this clone. The gene calls are TRBV6-8 and TRBJ1-1; D not resolved. Between the trimmed V and J ends, which lost 5 bases and 8 bases, there was a span of 15 bases. In germline, CDR1 is MNHGY, CDR2 SAAAGT. This CDR3 region has 13 residues. CDR3 DNA sequence: TGTGCCAGCAGTCATTCAGAGTCCTTGGAAGCTTTCTTT. Translated: CASSHSESLEAFF.

This clone was seen a few times. This chain links TRBV7-1 with TRBJ2-5; D remains unclear. TRBV7-1 is labeled an ORF, and its function is uncertain. Trimming removed 5 bases from V and 1 base from J, with 8 bases in between. The CDR3 sequence is 13 residues long. CDR3 sequence (DNA): TGTGCCAGCAGCCCGAGTCCCCAAGAGACCCAGTACTTC. This translates into CASSPSPQETQYF.

The chain links TRBV5-1 to TRBJ1-6; 9 bases fit TRBD1. V trimming: 6 bases; J trimming: 5 bases; junction bases outside the gene matches: 3. Germline V gene sequence: CDR1 SGHRS, CDR2 YFSETQ. The CDR3 runs 14 residues. The CDR3 protein is CASMDRGNNSPLHF. The CDR3 DNA follows: TGCGCCAGCATGGACAGGGGCAATAATTCACCCCTCCACTTT. The full variable domain, rest sourced from reference TRBV5-1 and TRBJ1-6, is KAGVTQTPRYLIKTRGQQVTLSCSPISGHRSVSWYQQTPGQGLQFLFEYFSETQRNKGNFPGRFSGRQFSNSRSEMNVSTLELGDSALYLCASMDRGNNSPLHFGNGTRLTVT.

The chain is built from TRBV18 and TRBJ2-1; either TRBD1 or TRBD2 may fit D (5 bases each). The germline V and J ends were trimmed by 2 bases and 0 bases, with 11 bases remaining between them. CDR1 KGHSH and CDR2 LQKENI come from the germline V gene. CDR3 length equals 16 residues. The CDR3 spells CASSPRGVSSYNEQFF. In nucleotides, the CDR3 is TGTGCCAGCTCACCAAGAGGGGTTAGCTCCTACAATGAGCAGTTCTTC.

This clone was seen many times. The chain recombines TRBV11-3 with TRBJ2-1; 8 bases match TRBD2. The V gene's germline CDR1 is SGHNT and CDR2 YENEEA. The J segment lost 7 bases and the V segment lost 1 base, leaving 9 bases of the junction unmatched. This CDR3 region has 16 residues. The CDR3 DNA sequence: TGTGCCAGCAGCTTAGGCCACCGACTAGCGATTAATGAGCAGTTCTTC. This translates into CASSLGHRLAINEQFF.

The chain couples TRBV11-3 to TRBJ1-6, with 9 bases that match TRBD1. Germline CDR1 SGHNT, CDR2 YENEEA. The CDR3 sequence is 15 residues long. Trimming at V came to 5 bases and at J to 9 bases, leaving 8 bases not matched to a gene. This chain's CDR3 is CASSQRTGDVSPLHF. CDR3 nucleotides: TGTGCCAGCAGCCAAAGGACAGGGGATGTTTCACCCCTCCACTTT.

This clone appeared a few times. The rearrangement uses TRBV6-8 and TRBJ1-1; D is possibly TRBD1 (5 bases). CDR3 length equals 13 residues. Trimming removed 5 bases from V and 1 base from J, with 8 bases in between. The germline gives CDR1 MNHGY, CDR2 SAAAGT. CDR3 residues: CASSRGPNTEAFF. The CDR3 coding sequence is TGTGCCAGCAGTCGGGGACCGAACACTGAAGCTTTCTTT.

Sample share makes this clone medium-sized. The chain recombines TRBV19 with TRBJ1-5; TRBD1 might be the D (5 bases). V was trimmed by 6 bases and J by 7 bases, leaving 16 bases between them. This CDR3 region has 14 residues. Germline CDR1 LNHDA, CDR2 SQIVND (reference sequence). CDR3 DNA: TGTGCCAGTAGCGAAACAGGATTAGGGCAGCCCCAGCATTTT. Encoded protein: CASSETGLGQPQHF.

This clone was seen a handful of times. This chain connects TRBV6-8 to TRBJ2-7; tentative D call: TRBD2 (7 bases). Germline V gives CDR1 MNHGY, CDR2 SAAAGT. V was trimmed by 6 bases and J by 5 bases, leaving 17 bases between them. This CDR3 spans 14 amino acids. The CDR3 region has the DNA TGTGCCAGCAGAGGGGGGGCAGGAATTAACGAGCAGTACTTC. It is translated as CASRGGAGINEQYF.

This clone has only a few counts. The chain recombines TRBV28 with TRBJ2-7; weak D call: TRBD1 (5 bases). V lost 6 bases and J lost 6, with 15 bases in between. The CDR3 loop spans 13 amino acids. Germline V CDR1 and CDR2: MDHEN, SYDVKM. The CDR3 protein is CASRGQGNFEQYF. CDR3 sequence (DNA): TGTGCCAGCAGAGGGCAGGGTAACTTCGAGCAGTACTTC.

The genes are TRBV9 and TRBJ1-1; tentatively, D is TRBD1 (5 bases). V gave up 5 bases and J gave up 6 bases, with 11 bases separating them. The CDR3 extends over 12 amino acids. The germline V gene encodes CDR1 SGDLS and CDR2 YYNGEE. CDR3 region: CASSDAGAEAFF. CDR3 bases: TGTGCCAGCAGTGATGCGGGGGCTGAAGCTTTCTTT.